This TCR beta chain was retrieved from a study of response to subunit inactivated influenza vaccine. This clonotype occurred a few times. Antigen specificity is unknown. CDR3 length: 15 residues. V shed 5 bases and J 7 bases; nucleotides not matched to a gene: 13. Findings and caveats of the study: It was the authors' suggestion that each seasonal influenza vaccination recruits few new T cells.

Each CDR3 protein gets one entry after TCRdb re-called the RT-PCR reads with MiXCR. This table holds about 620,000 distinct CDR3 sequences, 11% found once. These data were also reused for a study on T cells expressing NK-cell markers. That source adds: In generating TCR beta cDNA, 5'RACE template switching with UMIs was used. The TCR beta repertoires were obtained from sorted CD3+CD56+NKG2C+, CD3+CD56+NKG2C- and CD3+CD56-NKG2C+ T cells. The eight sequenced donors comprised seven who were HCMV-seropositive and one who was seronegative.

The receptor's source is a man between 45 and 60 years old who received an inactivated influenza vaccine. The material sequenced was PBMCs from blood, taken on the day of vaccination. This sequence joins TRBV12-3 or TRBV12-4 and TRBJ1-2; 7 positions match TRBD1. The DNA of the CDR3 is TGTGCCAGCAGTCCCCCGGGACAGCTAACTAGTGGCTACACCTTC. It encodes CASSPPGQLTSGYTF.